This TCR beta chain was observed in a study of blood T cell repertoires in COVID-19. Overall study context: Material from acute and convalescent COVID-19 was sourced from the United States, Italy and Spain. PBMCs, B-cell-depleted T cells, or T cells provided the cDNA or gDNA that made up the material.

The CDR3 length is 14 residues. Germline V gene lookup returns CDR1 SGHDN and CDR2 FVKESK. Losses at the gene ends were 4 bases for V and 3 bases for J; bases not matched to a gene: 3. Original methodology: Scientists estimated how many nucleated cells there were by amplifying reference gene primers. Some clones are missing from TCRdb's copy, which holds only in-frame ones; the method was immunoSEQ multiplex PCR. The DNA was the basis for D and trimming; V, J and clone size are from that table. The sample contains roughly 100,000 clones, more than 85% of which appear only once. The chain combines TRBV14 with TRBJ1-3, with 7 bases aligning to TRBD1. This TCR derives from a human donor in a cohort sampled during active COVID-19. The material sequenced was peripheral blood. The CDR3 DNA reads as TGTGCCAGCAGCCGTCGACAGGGTGGAAACACCATATATTTT. This codes for CASSRRQGGNTIYF.